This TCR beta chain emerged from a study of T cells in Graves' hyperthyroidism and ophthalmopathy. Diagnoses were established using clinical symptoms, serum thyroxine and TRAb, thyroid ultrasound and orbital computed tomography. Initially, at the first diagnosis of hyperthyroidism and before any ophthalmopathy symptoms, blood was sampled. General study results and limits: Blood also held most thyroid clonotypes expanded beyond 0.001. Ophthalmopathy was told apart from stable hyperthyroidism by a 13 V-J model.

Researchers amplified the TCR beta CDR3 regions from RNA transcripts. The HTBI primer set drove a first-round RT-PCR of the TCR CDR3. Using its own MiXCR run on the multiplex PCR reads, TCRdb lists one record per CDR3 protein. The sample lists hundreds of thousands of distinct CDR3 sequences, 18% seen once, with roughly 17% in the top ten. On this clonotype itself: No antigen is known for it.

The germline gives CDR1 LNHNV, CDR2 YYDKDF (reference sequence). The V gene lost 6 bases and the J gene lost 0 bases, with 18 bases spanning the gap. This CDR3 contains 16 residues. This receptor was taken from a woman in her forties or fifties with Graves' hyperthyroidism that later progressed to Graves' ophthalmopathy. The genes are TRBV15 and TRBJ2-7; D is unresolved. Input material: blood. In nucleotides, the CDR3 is TGTGCCACCAGGGGTTATGGCACGGACCTCTCCTACGAGCAGTACTTC. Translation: CATRGYGTDLSYEQYF.